This entry features one T cell receptor beta chain sequence. The record originates from a study of cytomegalovirus exposure and HLA in healthy donors. The PCR had 60 Vbeta and 13 Jbeta primers. Sequencing was performed with immunoSEQ multiplex PCR; in TCRdb, only in-frame clones are kept and a portion is missing. This table holds under 150,000 clones, roughly 79% found once. The clonotype originates from a man aged 25-40 years in good health and CMV-seronegative. Sequenced: PBMCs.

The CDR3 bases are TGTGCCAGCAGCTTGGGGACTGGGGTCAGCTCCTACAATGAGCAGTTCTTC. This encodes CASSLGTGVSSYNEQFF. The chain employs TRBV5-4 and TRBJ2-1, with a possible D match to TRBD2 (5 bases). CDR1 and CDR2 from the germline V gene are SGHNT and YYREEE (reference sequence). V was trimmed by 0 bases and J by 0 bases, leaving 13 bases between them. The CDR3 is 17 residues long.